The TCR beta chain under discussion was sequenced for a study of blood T cell repertoires in COVID-19. Assay used: immunoSEQ multiplex PCR; TCRdb lists only in-frame clones, some missing. The sample lists around 200,000 clones; more than 75% were seen once. CDR1 and CDR2 from the germline V gene are LGHDT and YNNKEL (reference sequence). The CDR3 sequence is 15 residues long. V dropped 4 bases and J dropped 2; count of bases not matched to a gene: 6. Sequenced sample: peripheral blood. The rearrangement joins TRBV3-1 (or the pseudogene TRBV3-2) to TRBJ2-7, with 9 bases lining up with TRBD2. This clonotype originated in a person in their 70s with COVID-19, enrolled during active disease. In DNA, the CDR3 is TGTGCCAGCAGCCCGAGCGGGGGGTCCCCCTACGAGCAGTACTTC. Translation: CASSPSGGSPYEQYF.